Listed here are 17 T cell receptor beta chains from one sample, sequenced in a study of blood T cell repertoires in COVID-19. Some clones are missing from TCRdb's copy, which holds only in-frame ones; the method was immunoSEQ multiplex PCR. The sample has about 180,000 clones; 85% to 90% are singletons. The material sequenced was peripheral blood. These receptors came from a man aged 65 to 85 with active or convalescent COVID-19.

V usage is TRBV7-2 and J usage is TRBJ2-7, with 7 bases aligning to TRBD1. The CDR3 is 14 residues long. Germline loops: CDR1 SGHTA, CDR2 FQGNSA. V shed 5 bases, J shed 6 bases, and the junction held 10 bases outside the gene matches. The CDR3 region has the DNA TGTGCCAGCAGCCCGCAGGGACAGCAAGGCGAGCAGTACTTC. Translating it yields CASSPQGQQGEQYF. The full variable domain, with the rest looked up from reference TRBV7-2 and TRBJ2-7, is GAGVSQSPSNKVTEKGKDVELRCDPISGHTALYWYRQSLGQGLEFLIYFQGNSAPDKSGLPSDRFSAERTGGSVSTLTIQRTQQEDSAVYLCASSPQGQQGEQYFGPGTRLTVT.

The gene calls are TRBV6-5 and TRBJ2-7; the match to TRBD1 covers 11 bases. CDR1 and CDR2 from the germline V gene are MNHEY and SVGAGI. Trimming took 7 bases from V and 2 from J; bases not matched to a gene: 7. The CDR3 is 15 amino acids. CDR3 nucleotides: TGTGCCAGCATCCCACGGACAGGGGGCGCCTACGAGCAGTACTTC. The encoded protein is CASIPRTGGAYEQYF.

The chain is built from TRBV6-5 and TRBJ1-1, with D unresolved. This CDR3 comprises 15 residues. V lost 0 bases and J 0 bases, leaving 8 bases between the germline ends. Germline-derived CDR1 and CDR2 are MNHEY and SVGAGI. The CDR3: CASSYSLAVNTEAFF. The CDR3 bases are TGTGCCAGCAGTTACTCCCTCGCAGTGAACACTGAAGCTTTCTTT.

V is TRBV7-2 and J is TRBJ1-2, with 7 bases identical to TRBD1. This CDR3 region has 15 residues. Germline V lookup: CDR1 SGHTA, CDR2 FQGNSA. Trimming cost V 5 bases and J 2 bases; bases outside gene matches: 8. The CDR3 protein is CASSTRGTVNYGYTF. DNA of the CDR3: TGTGCCAGCAGCACAAGGGGGACAGTGAACTATGGCTACACCTTC.

V and J are TRBV7-8 and TRBJ1-5; TRBD1 matches at 8 bases. CDR1 is SGHVS, CDR2 FQNEAQ, per germline. With V trimmed by 5 bases and J by 5 bases, 8 bases remained unmatched. The CDR3 is 15 residues long. The CDR3 loop reads CASSTWTGLDQPQHF. CDR3 coding DNA: TGTGCCAGCAGCACTTGGACAGGGTTGGATCAGCCCCAGCATTTT.

This rearrangement joins TRBV19 to TRBJ1-6; possibly TRBD1 for D (5 bases). The CDR3 is 13 amino acids. Germline V gives CDR1 LNHDA, CDR2 SQIVND (reference sequence). The V and J ends lost 6 bases and 6 bases respectively, with 9 bases between them. The CDR3 spells CASSRTGNSPLHF. The CDR3 DNA follows: TGTGCCAGTAGCCGCACAGGTAATTCACCCCTCCACTTT. The whole variable domain, filled in from reference TRBV19 and TRBJ1-6, reads DGGITQSPKYLFRKEGQNVTLSCEQNLNHDAMYWYRQDPGQGLRLIYYSQIVNDFQKGDIAEGYSVSREKKESFPLTVTSAQKNPTAFYLCASSRTGNSPLHFGNGTRLTVT.

V and J are TRBV14 and TRBJ2-3, with TRBD2 matching 8 bases. The germline V gene encodes CDR1 SGHDN and CDR2 FVKESK. This CDR3 comprises 15 residues. V shed 3 bases, J shed 1 base, and the junction held 3 bases outside the gene matches. CDR3 sequence reads: CASSHATSGTDTQYF. CDR3 nucleotides: TGTGCCAGCAGCCATGCGACTAGCGGCACAGATACGCAGTATTTT.

V usage is TRBV11-2 and J usage is TRBJ1-2; D call uncertain. V was shortened by 0 bases and J by 8 bases, with 10 bases between the two germline ends. This CDR3 has 13 residues. Germline V lookup: CDR1 SGHAT, CDR2 FQNNGV. CDR3 region: CASSLDGRRGYTF. CDR3 sequence (DNA): TGTGCCAGCAGCTTAGATGGGAGGAGAGGCTACACCTTC. The full variable domain, in which reference TRBV11-2 and TRBJ1-2 provide the parts outside the CDR3, is EAGVAQSPRYKIIEKRQSVAFWCNPISGHATLYWYQQILGQGPKLLIQFQNNGVVDDSQLPKDRFSAERLKGVDSTLKIQPAKLEDSAVYLCASSLDGRRGYTFGSGTRLTVV.

The CDR3: CASRADRGGSNQPQHF. In DNA form, the CDR3 reads TGTGCCAGCCGTGCCGACAGGGGTGGGAGCAATCAGCCCCAGCATTTT. The chain couples TRBV2 to TRBJ1-5; 8 bases are shared with TRBD1. The CDR3 spans 16 residues. Trimming at V came to 8 bases and at J to 1 base, leaving 10 bases not matched to a gene. Germline V gene sequence: CDR1 SNHLY, CDR2 FYNNEI. The variable domain in full, completed from reference TRBV2 and TRBJ1-5, reads EPEVTQTPSHQVTQMGQEVILRCVPISNHLYFYWYRQILGQKVEFLVSFYNNEISEKSEIFDDQFSVERPDGSNFTLKIRSTKLEDSAMYFCASRADRGGSNQPQHFGDGTRLSIL.

This rearrangement joins TRBV27 to TRBJ2-2; D may be TRBD2 (6 bases). Germline V gene data show CDR1 as MNHEY and CDR2 as SMNVEV (reference sequence). Trimming left V 7 bases short and J 7 bases short, with 13 bases between. The CDR3 has 13 amino acids. CDR3 sequence reads: CASKGLPVGELFF. The DNA for the CDR3 is TGTGCCAGCAAGGGACTGCCGGTCGGGGAGCTGTTTTTT.

The chain recombines TRBV7-2 with TRBJ1-2; the match to TRBD1 covers 12 bases. CDR1 is SGHTA and CDR2 is FQGNSA in the germline V gene. The V and J ends lost 1 base and 6 bases, in that order; junction bases with no gene match: 3. The CDR3 loop spans 15 amino acids. CDR3 region: CASSLVGTGGNGYTF. As DNA, the CDR3 is TGTGCCAGCAGCTTAGTCGGGACAGGGGGCAATGGCTACACCTTC.

The rearrangement joins TRBV6-2 or TRBV6-3 to TRBJ2-4; D is perhaps TRBD1 (6 bases). Germline V CDR1 and CDR2: MNHEY, SVGEGT. This CDR3 has 14 residues. The germline V and J ends were trimmed by 5 bases and 1 base, with 9 bases remaining between them. The CDR3 DNA is TGTGCCAGCAGTGCCGACAGGGCCAAAAACATTCAGTACTTC. Residues: CASSADRAKNIQYF.

This clone was recorded once. This chain connects TRBV7-8 to TRBJ2-7; D uncertain. The CDR3 consists of 12 residues. The V gene lost 5 bases and the J gene lost 3 bases, with 8 bases spanning the gap. The germline CDR1 and CDR2 sequences are SGHVS and FQNEAQ. CDR3 in amino acids: CASSPLSYEQYF. Here the CDR3 DNA reads TGTGCCAGCAGCCCCCTGAGCTACGAGCAGTACTTC.

The gene calls are TRBV28 and TRBJ2-7; 7 nucleotides agree with TRBD2. V trimming: 8 bases; J trimming: 6 bases; junction bases outside the gene matches: 4. Looked up from germline, CDR1 is MDHEN and CDR2 is SYDVKM. This CDR3 is built from 11 residues. The CDR3: CASQTSFEQYF. The CDR3 coding sequence is TGTGCCAGCCAGACTAGCTTCGAGCAGTACTTC.

CDR3 in DNA: TGCGCCAGCAGCCCGCAGACCGGACAGGCATGGTACGAGCAGTACTTC. Translation gives CASSPQTGQAWYEQYF. This chain connects TRBV4-3 to TRBJ2-7; 7 positions match TRBD1. The CDR3 runs 16 residues. The junction had 13 bases not matched to a gene; V was cut back by 4 bases and J by 4 bases. Germline V gene sequence: CDR1 LGHNA, CDR2 YSLEER.

The CDR3 sequence: CASSELGQDYGYTF. DNA for the CDR3: TGTGCCAGCAGTGAACTCGGACAGGACTATGGCTACACCTTC. J is TRBJ1-2 and V is TRBV2; 7 nucleotides agree with TRBD1. Germline CDR1 is SNHLY and CDR2 is FYNNEI. The CDR3 is 14 residues long. Losses at the gene ends were 2 bases for V and 3 bases for J; bases not matched to a gene: 3.

As to this clone: Its ends do not fully match the called genes, so a read error is possible. The genes are TRBV18 and TRBJ2-3; 7 nucleotides agree with TRBD1. This CDR3 region has 15 residues. Germline-derived CDR1 and CDR2 are KGHSH and LQKENI. For the CDR3, the DNA is TGTGCCAGCTCACCTACGGACAGGCGCACGGATACGCAGTATTTT. Encoded protein: CASSPTDRRTDTQYF. The variable domain in full, completed from reference TRBV18 and TRBJ2-3, reads NAGVMQNPRHLVRRRGQEARLRCSPMKGHSHVYWYRQLPEEGLKFMVYLQKENIIDESGMPKERFSAEFPKEGPSILRIQQVVRGDSAAYFCASSPTDRRTDTQYFGPGTRLTVL.